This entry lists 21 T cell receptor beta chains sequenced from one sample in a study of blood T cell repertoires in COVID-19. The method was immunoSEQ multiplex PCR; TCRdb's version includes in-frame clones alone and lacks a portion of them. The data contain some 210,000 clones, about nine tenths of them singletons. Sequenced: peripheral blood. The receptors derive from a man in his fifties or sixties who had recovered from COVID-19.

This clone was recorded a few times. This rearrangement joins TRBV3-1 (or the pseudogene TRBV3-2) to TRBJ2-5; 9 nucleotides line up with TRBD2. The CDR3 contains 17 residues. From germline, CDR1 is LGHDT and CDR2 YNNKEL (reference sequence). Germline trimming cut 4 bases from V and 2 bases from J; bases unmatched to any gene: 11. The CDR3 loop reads CASSPSLAGFRQETQYF. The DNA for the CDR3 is TGTGCCAGCAGCCCCTCCCTAGCGGGGTTTCGACAAGAGACCCAGTACTTC.

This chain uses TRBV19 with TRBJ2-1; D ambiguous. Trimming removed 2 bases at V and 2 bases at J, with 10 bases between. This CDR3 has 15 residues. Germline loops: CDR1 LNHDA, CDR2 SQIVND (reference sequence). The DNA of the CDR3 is TGTGCCAGTAGTATACGGAGAGGCGCCTACAATGAGCAGTTCTTC. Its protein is CASSIRRGAYNEQFF. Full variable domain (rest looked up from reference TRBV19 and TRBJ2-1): DGGITQSPKYLFRKEGQNVTLSCEQNLNHDAMYWYRQDPGQGLRLIYYSQIVNDFQKGDIAEGYSVSREKKESFPLTVTSAQKNPTAFYLCASSIRRGAYNEQFFGPGTRLTVL.

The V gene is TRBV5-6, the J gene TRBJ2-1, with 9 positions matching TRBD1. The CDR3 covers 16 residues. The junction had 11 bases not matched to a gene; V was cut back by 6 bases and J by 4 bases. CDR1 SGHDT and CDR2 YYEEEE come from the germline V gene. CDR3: CASTNSRTGVYNEQFF. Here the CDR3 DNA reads TGTGCCAGCACCAATAGCAGGACAGGGGTATACAATGAGCAGTTCTTC. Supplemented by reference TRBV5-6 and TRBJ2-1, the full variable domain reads DAGVTQSPTHLIKTRGQQVTLRCSPKSGHDTVSWYQQALGQGPQFIFQYYEEEERQRGNFPDRFSGHQFPNYSSELNVNALLLGDSALYLCASTNSRTGVYNEQFFGPGTRLTVL.

The CDR3 spells CASTYGRRESEQYF. CDR3 DNA sequence: TGTGCCAGCACCTACGGCCGGAGGGAGAGTGAGCAGTACTTC. This chain connects TRBV28 to TRBJ2-7; TRBD2 might be the D (6 bases). Germline CDR1 reads MDHEN; CDR2 reads SYDVKM. This CDR3 is 14 amino acids long. V dropped 7 bases and J dropped 7 bases, with 20 bases sitting between them. The whole variable domain, filled in from reference TRBV28 and TRBJ2-7, reads DVKVTQSSRYLVKRTGEKVFLECVQDMDHENMFWYRQDPGLGLRLIYFSYDVKMKEKGDIPEGYSVSREKKERFSLILESASTNQTSMYLCASTYGRRESEQYFGPGTRLTVT.

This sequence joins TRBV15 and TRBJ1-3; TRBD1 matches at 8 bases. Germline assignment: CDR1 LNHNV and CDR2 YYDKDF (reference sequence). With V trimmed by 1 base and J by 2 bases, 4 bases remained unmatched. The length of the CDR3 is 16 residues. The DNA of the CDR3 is TGTGCCACCAGCAGAGTCTCGGACAGGGCTGGAAACACCATATATTTT. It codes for CATSRVSDRAGNTIYF.

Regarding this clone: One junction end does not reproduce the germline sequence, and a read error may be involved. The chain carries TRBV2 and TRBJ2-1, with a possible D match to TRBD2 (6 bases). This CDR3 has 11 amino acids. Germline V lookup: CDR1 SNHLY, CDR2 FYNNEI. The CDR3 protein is CASSTGTRGIF. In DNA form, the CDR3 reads TGTGCCAGCAGTACCGGGACTCGGGGGATCTTC. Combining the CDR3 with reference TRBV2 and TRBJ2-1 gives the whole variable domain EPEVTQTPSHQVTQMGQEVILRCVPISNHLYFYWYRQILGQKVEFLVSFYNNEISEKSEIFDDQFSVERPDGSNFTLKIRSTKLEDSAMYFCASSTGTRGIFGPGTRLTVL.

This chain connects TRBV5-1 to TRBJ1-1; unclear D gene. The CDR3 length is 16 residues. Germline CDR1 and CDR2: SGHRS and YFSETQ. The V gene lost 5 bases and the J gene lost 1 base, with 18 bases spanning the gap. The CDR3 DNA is TGCGCCAGCAGTTCCGGACTATTTCGTCAGAACACTGAAGCTTTCTTT. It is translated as CASSSGLFRQNTEAFF.

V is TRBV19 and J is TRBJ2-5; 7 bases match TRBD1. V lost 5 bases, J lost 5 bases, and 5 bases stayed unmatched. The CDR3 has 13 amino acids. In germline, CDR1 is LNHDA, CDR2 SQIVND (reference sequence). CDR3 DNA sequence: TGTGCCAGTAGTTCAGGGGGTCGGGAGACCCAGTACTTC. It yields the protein CASSSGGRETQYF.

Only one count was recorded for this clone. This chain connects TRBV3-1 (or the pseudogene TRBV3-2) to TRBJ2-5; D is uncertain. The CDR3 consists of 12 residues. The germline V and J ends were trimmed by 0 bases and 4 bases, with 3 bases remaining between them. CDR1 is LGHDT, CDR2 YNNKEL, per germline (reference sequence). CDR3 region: CASSQERETQYF. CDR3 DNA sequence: TGTGCCAGCAGCCAAGAGAGAGAGACCCAGTACTTC.

The CDR3 is CASSSDRGIAGELFF. In DNA, the CDR3 is TGTGCCAGCAGCAGTGACAGGGGGATCGCCGGGGAGCTGTTTTTT. V and J are TRBV11-1 and TRBJ2-2, with 9 bases that match TRBD1. Germline V gene lookup returns CDR1 SGHAT and CDR2 FQDESV (reference sequence). J was trimmed by 6 bases and V by 5 bases; bases with no gene match: 7. The CDR3 is 15 amino acids.

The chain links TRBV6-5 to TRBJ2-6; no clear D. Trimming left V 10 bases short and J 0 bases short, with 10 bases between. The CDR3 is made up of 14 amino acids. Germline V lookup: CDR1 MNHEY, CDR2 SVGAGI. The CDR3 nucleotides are TGTGCCACCAACTACCGCTCTGGGGCCAACGTCCTGACTTTC. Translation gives CATNYRSGANVLTF.

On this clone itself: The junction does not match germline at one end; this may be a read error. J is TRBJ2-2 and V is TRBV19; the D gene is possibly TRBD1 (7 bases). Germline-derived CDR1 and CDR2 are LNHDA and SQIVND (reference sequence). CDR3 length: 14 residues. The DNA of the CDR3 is TGTGCCAGTAGTCTCACAGGGGATGGCGGGGTGCTGTTTTTT. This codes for CASSLTGDGGVLFF. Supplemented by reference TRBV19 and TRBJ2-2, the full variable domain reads DGGITQSPKYLFRKEGQNVTLSCEQNLNHDAMYWYRQDPGQGLRLIYYSQIVNDFQKGDIAEGYSVSREKKESFPLTVTSAQKNPTAFYLCASSLTGDGGVLFFGEGSRLTVL.

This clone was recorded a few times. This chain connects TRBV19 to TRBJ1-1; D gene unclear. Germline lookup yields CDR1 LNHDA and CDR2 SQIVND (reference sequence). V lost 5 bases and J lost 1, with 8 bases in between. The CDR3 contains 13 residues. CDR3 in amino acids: CASSVRGNTEAFF. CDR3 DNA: TGTGCCAGTAGTGTCCGGGGGAACACTGAAGCTTTCTTT.

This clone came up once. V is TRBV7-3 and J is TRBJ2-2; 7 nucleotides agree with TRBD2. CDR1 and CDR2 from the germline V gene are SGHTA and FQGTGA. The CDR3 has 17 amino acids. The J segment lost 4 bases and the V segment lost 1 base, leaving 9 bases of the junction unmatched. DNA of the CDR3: TGTGCCAGCAGCTTAAGCCGCGGGAGTTCCAGCACCGGGGAGCTGTTTTTT. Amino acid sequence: CASSLSRGSSSTGELFF.

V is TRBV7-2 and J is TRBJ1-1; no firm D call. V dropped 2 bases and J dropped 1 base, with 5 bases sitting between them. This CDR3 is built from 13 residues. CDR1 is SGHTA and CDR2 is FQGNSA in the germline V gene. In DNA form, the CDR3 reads TGTGCCAGCAGCTTAAGACAGAACACTGAAGCTTTCTTT. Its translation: CASSLRQNTEAFF.

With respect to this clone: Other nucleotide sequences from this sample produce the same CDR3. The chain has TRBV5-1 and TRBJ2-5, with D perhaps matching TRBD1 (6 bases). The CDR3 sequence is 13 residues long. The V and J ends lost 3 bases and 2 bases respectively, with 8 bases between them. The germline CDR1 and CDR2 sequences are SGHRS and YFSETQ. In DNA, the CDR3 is TGCGCCAGCAGCTGGACAGCACAAGAGACCCAGTACTTC. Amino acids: CASSWTAQETQYF.

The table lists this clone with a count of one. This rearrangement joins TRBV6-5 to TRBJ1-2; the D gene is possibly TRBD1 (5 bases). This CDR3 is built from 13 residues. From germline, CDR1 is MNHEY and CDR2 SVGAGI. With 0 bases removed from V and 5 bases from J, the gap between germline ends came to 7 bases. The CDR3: CASSYSAGYGYTF. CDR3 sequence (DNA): TGTGCCAGCAGTTACTCAGCAGGGTATGGCTACACCTTC.

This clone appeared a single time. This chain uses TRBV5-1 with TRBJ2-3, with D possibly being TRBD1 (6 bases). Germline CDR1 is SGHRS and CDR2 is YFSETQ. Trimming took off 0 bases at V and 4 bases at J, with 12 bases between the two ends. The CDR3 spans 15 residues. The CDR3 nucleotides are TGCGCCAGCAGCTTGGAAGCAGGGGTGGCAGATACGCAGTATTTT. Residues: CASSLEAGVADTQYF.

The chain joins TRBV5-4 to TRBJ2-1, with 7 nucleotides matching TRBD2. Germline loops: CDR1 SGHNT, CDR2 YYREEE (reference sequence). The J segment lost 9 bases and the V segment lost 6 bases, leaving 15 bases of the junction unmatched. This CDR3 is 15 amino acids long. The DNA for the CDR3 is TGTGCCAGCACTCTTTCAACCGGGACTAATCGTGAGCAGTTCTTC. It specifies CASTLSTGTNREQFF.

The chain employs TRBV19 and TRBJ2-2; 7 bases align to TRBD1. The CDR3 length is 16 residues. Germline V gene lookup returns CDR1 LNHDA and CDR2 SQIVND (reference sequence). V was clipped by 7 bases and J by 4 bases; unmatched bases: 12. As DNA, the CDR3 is TGTGCCAGTAACACACTGACAGGGTTGGTCACCGGGGAGCTGTTTTTT. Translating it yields CASNTLTGLVTGELFF.

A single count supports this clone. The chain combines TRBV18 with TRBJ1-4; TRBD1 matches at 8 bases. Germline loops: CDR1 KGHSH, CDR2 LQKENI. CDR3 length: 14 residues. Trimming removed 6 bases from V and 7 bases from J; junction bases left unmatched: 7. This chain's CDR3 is CASSPGQGGEKLFF. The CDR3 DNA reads TGTGCCAGCTCCCCTGGACAGGGAGGTGAAAAACTGTTTTTT.